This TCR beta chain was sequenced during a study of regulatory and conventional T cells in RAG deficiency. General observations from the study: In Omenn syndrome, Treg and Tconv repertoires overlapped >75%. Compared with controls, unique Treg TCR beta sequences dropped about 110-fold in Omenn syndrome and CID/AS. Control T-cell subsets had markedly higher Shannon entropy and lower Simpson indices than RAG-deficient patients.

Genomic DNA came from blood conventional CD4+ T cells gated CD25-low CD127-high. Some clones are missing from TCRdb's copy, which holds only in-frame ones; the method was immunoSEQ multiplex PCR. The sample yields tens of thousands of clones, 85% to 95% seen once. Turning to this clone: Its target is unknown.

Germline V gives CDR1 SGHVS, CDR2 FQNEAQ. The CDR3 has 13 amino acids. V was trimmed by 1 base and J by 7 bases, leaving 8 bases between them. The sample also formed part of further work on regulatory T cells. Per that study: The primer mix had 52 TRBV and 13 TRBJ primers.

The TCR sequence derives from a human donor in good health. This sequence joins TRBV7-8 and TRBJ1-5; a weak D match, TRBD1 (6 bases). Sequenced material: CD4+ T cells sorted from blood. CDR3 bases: TGTGCCAGCAGCTTAGTACAGGGACAGCCCCAGCATTTT. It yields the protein CASSLVQGQPQHF.